Following are 5 T cell receptor beta chains from one sample sequenced in a study of CDR3 diversity in severe acne. TCRdb itself ran the PCR reads through MiXCR, one entry per CDR3 protein. This repertoire shows 85,000 to 120,000 distinct CDR3 sequences, roughly half found once; its top ten account for around 12%. The sequenced sample consisted of blood. The receptors stem from a male donor with acne.

J is TRBJ2-7 and V is TRBV7-9; 7 bases line up with TRBD1. Germline CDR1 SEHNR, CDR2 FQNEAQ (reference sequence). V gave up 5 bases and J gave up 7 bases; unmatched junction bases: 11. The CDR3 loop spans 14 amino acids. CDR3 residues: CASSPGTVLWEQYF. Written as DNA, the CDR3 is TGTGCCAGCAGCCCTGGGACAGTCCTCTGGGAGCAGTACTTC.

This clonotype was observed at least ten times. This chain uses TRBV2 with TRBJ1-2; D may be TRBD1 (6 bases). The CDR3 spans 15 residues. The germline V gene has CDR1 SNHLY and CDR2 FYNNEI. V was shortened by 4 bases and J by 1 base, with 13 bases between the two germline ends. The CDR3 is CASSARTVDNYGYTF. The CDR3 bases are TGTGCCAGCAGTGCCCGGACAGTTGATAACTATGGCTACACCTTC.

This clonotype was counted many times. The CDR3 sequence: CSAPTSGRAFYINEQFF. As DNA, the CDR3 is TGCAGTGCTCCGACTAGCGGGAGGGCCTTCTATATCAATGAGCAGTTCTTC. V is TRBV20-1 and J is TRBJ2-1; TRBD2 matches at 14 bases. The CDR3 loop spans 17 amino acids. Per germline, CDR1 DFQATT and CDR2 SNEGSKA (reference sequence). J was trimmed by 6 bases and V by 5 bases; bases with no gene match: 12.

The table lists this clonotype with a few counts. Because the CDR3's place on the DNA is in doubt, the DNA is left out and the CDR3 is given as listed by TCRdb. The chain couples TRBV7-2 to TRBJ2-7; the D call of TRBD1 is as the table states it, not checked on the DNA. The CDR3 comprises 19 residues, both ends counted. Germline V gives CDR1 SGHTA, CDR2 FQGNSA. The CDR3 sequence is CASSFYICSAREQGYEQYF.

This clonotype was counted at least ten times. The V call is TRBV13, the J call TRBJ2-2; 7 nucleotides align to TRBD1. The CDR3 has 16 amino acids. The junction had 10 bases not matched to a gene; V was cut back by 5 bases and J by 4 bases. CDR1 is PRHDT and CDR2 is FYEKMQ in the germline V gene (reference sequence). The CDR3 nucleotides read TGTGCCAGCAGCACCCCTAGGGGGCGTCGCACCGGGGAGCTGTTTTTT. Residues: CASSTPRGRRTGELFF.